The 21 T cell receptor beta chains below come from one sample, sequenced in a study of shared clonotypes between healthy human individuals. The protocol was immunoSEQ multiplex PCR, while the TCRdb copy is restricted to in-frame clones and leaves out a portion. The table has about 2.4 million clones, 90% to 95% seen once; the top ten hold 0.36%. The specimen was naive CD4+ T cells from PBMCs. Subset described: CD45RA+ positively selected. These receptors all stem from a man younger than 35 in good health. Some clones in this sample may be carry-over from other donors' samples.

V gene TRBV7-3 combines with J gene TRBJ2-5; D remains unclear. The V end was cut by 5 bases, the J end by 7 bases, with 20 bases between. This CDR3 has 15 residues. Germline values: CDR1 SGHTA, CDR2 FQGTGA. CDR3 coding DNA: TGTGCCAGCAGCCCACACGCACAGATTCGGGCGACCCAGTACTTC. It is translated as CASSPHAQIRATQYF.

The rearrangement joins TRBV5-1 to TRBJ2-7, with D perhaps matching TRBD1 (6 bases). V was pared by 0 bases and J by 4 bases, with 14 bases between. The CDR3 length is 15 residues. CDR1 and CDR2 (germline): SGHRS, YFSETQ. This chain's CDR3 is CASSLEQGVWYEQYF. In DNA form, the CDR3 reads TGCGCCAGCAGCTTGGAACAGGGAGTTTGGTACGAGCAGTACTTC.

The V gene is TRBV7-9, the J gene TRBJ2-7, with D possibly being TRBD2 (6 bases). Trimming took 5 bases from V and 1 from J, leaving 9 bases between them. Germline CDR1 is SEHNR and CDR2 is FQNEAQ (reference sequence). The CDR3 consists of 13 residues. CDR3 sequence: CASSPLASYEQYF. CDR3 nucleotides: TGTGCCAGCAGCCCACTAGCTTCCTACGAGCAGTACTTC.

The rearrangement uses TRBV7-9 and TRBJ2-2; tentative D call: TRBD2 (6 bases). Trimming cost V 4 bases and J 7 bases, with 16 bases left between them. Looked up from germline, CDR1 is SEHNR and CDR2 is FQNEAQ (reference sequence). The CDR3 runs to 15 residues. DNA of the CDR3: TGTGCCAGCAGCTCCCGGACAAACGGGGGCGGGGAGCTGTTTTTT. This gives the protein CASSSRTNGGGELFF.

The rearrangement links TRBV6-5 to TRBJ2-7, with D possibly being TRBD1 (6 bases). The CDR3 is made up of 15 amino acids. Trimming removed 4 bases from V and 4 bases from J, with 17 bases in between. Germline-derived CDR1 and CDR2 are MNHEY and SVGAGI. DNA for the CDR3: TGTGCCAGCAGTTCACGTCACGGGACACCTTACGAGCAGTACTTC. Translating gives CASSSRHGTPYEQYF.

V and J are TRBV9 and TRBJ2-2; a weak D match, TRBD2 (6 bases). Germline CDR1 reads SGDLS; CDR2 reads YYNGEE. The V end was cut by 0 bases, the J end by 6 bases, with 9 bases between. This CDR3 is 14 amino acids long. The CDR3 loop reads CASSVVAGSGELFF. The DNA of the CDR3 is TGTGCCAGCAGCGTAGTTGCGGGGTCCGGGGAGCTGTTTTTT.

The J gene is TRBJ2-2, the V gene TRBV13, with 8 positions matching TRBD2. The CDR3 runs to 16 residues. Losses at the gene ends were 5 bases for V and 5 bases for J; bases not matched to a gene: 10. Germline V CDR1 and CDR2: PRHDT, FYEKMQ (reference sequence). CDR3 bases: TGTGCCAGCAGCATCCGCCGACTAGCGCGGACCGGGGAGCTGTTTTTT. Its protein is CASSIRRLARTGELFF.

The J gene is TRBJ2-6, the V gene TRBV27, with 8 bases identical to TRBD1. V lost 5 bases and J lost 0; bases outside the gene matches: 9. CDR3 length equals 18 residues. CDR1 is MNHEY, CDR2 SMNVEV, per germline (reference sequence). The CDR3 nucleotides read TGTGCCAGCAGTCCCTGGGACAGGCGGGACTCTGGGGCCAACGTCCTGACTTTC. Translation gives CASSPWDRRDSGANVLTF.

This chain connects TRBV28 to TRBJ1-2, with 7 positions matching TRBD1. The V gene's germline CDR1 is MDHEN and CDR2 SYDVKM. V gave up 2 bases and J gave up 4 bases; unmatched junction bases: 4. The CDR3 is 14 residues long. The chain's CDR3 is CASSLVNRGYGYTF. The CDR3 DNA sequence: TGTGCCAGCAGTTTAGTCAACAGGGGCTATGGCTACACCTTC.

This clone has just one count. The chain combines TRBV9 with TRBJ1-3; TRBD1 matches at 7 bases. V was clipped by 1 base and J by 4 bases; unmatched bases: 8. The germline gives CDR1 SGDLS, CDR2 YYNGEE. This CDR3 has 16 amino acids. Here the CDR3 reads CASSVFGQARGNTIYF. DNA for the CDR3: TGTGCCAGCAGCGTATTTGGACAGGCGAGAGGAAACACCATATATTTT.

The rearrangement uses TRBV11-2 and TRBJ2-7; 7 nucleotides agree with TRBD1. Per the germline V gene, CDR1 is SGHAT and CDR2 is FQNNGV. CDR3 length: 11 residues. The J segment lost 13 bases and the V segment lost 1 base, leaving 4 bases of the junction unmatched. CDR3 nucleotides: TGTGCCAGCAGCTTAGGGACAGGCGTCTACTTC. It yields the protein CASSLGTGVYF.

The V call is TRBV10-3, the J call TRBJ2-3; 9 nucleotides line up with TRBD2. V lost 6 bases and J lost 5; bases outside the gene matches: 9. The CDR3 spans 15 residues. CDR1 is ENHRY and CDR2 is SYGVKD in the germline V gene. CDR3 nucleotides: TGTGCCATCAGCACCGGACTAGCGACCCAAGATACGCAGTATTTT. This encodes CAISTGLATQDTQYF.

This clone was counted a few times. The J gene is TRBJ1-2, the V gene TRBV30; 8 bases are a match to TRBD1. J lost 4 bases, V lost 3 bases, and 10 bases had no gene match. Germline V gives CDR1 GTSNPN, CDR2 SVGIG (reference sequence). The CDR3 sequence is 15 residues long. The CDR3 spells CAWSASGQGGYGYTF. CDR3 coding DNA: TGTGCCTGGAGCGCTTCCGGACAGGGCGGCTATGGCTACACCTTC.

The chain carries TRBV19 and TRBJ1-1; D unclear. Between the trimmed V and J ends, which lost 6 bases and 8 bases, there was a span of 19 bases. Germline-derived CDR1 and CDR2 are LNHDA and SQIVND (reference sequence). The CDR3 loop spans 14 amino acids. In DNA form, the CDR3 reads TGTGCCAGTAGCACCCTAGACATTAAGGGAGAAGCTTTCTTT. It specifies CASSTLDIKGEAFF.

To note about this clone: Other nucleotide sequences in the sample specify the same CDR3. J is TRBJ2-1 and V is TRBV5-1; D uncertain. Deletions cut 0 bases from V and 0 bases from J, with 7 bases between. Germline V gene data show CDR1 as SGHRS and CDR2 as YFSETQ. This CDR3 is built from 15 residues. The CDR3 nucleotides read TGCGCCAGCAGCTTGGTGGCATCCTCCTACAATGAGCAGTTCTTC. This encodes CASSLVASSYNEQFF.

V is TRBV6-6 and J is TRBJ1-5, with D hard to call. Trimming removed 0 bases from V and 8 bases from J, with 8 bases in between. Germline CDR1 and CDR2: MNHNY and SVGAGI (reference sequence). This CDR3 contains 13 residues. CDR3 sequence: CASSYSYGEPQHF. CDR3 nucleotides: TGTGCCAGCAGTTACTCGTATGGGGAGCCCCAGCATTTT.

A note on this clone: Other nucleotide sequences from this sample produce the same CDR3. The chain combines TRBV7-2 with TRBJ1-5, with a weak D call TRBD1 (5 bases). Between the trimmed V and J ends, which lost 3 bases and 6 bases, there was a span of 9 bases. The CDR3 sequence is 13 residues long. Germline V gives CDR1 SGHTA, CDR2 FQGNSA. The CDR3 sequence is CASSLGRAQPQHF. The CDR3, as DNA: TGTGCCAGCAGCTTGGGCAGGGCTCAGCCCCAGCATTTT.

The rearrangement links TRBV28 to TRBJ2-6; D not resolved. This CDR3 contains 13 residues. The V and J ends lost 5 bases and 7 bases respectively, with 9 bases between them. CDR1 is MDHEN, CDR2 SYDVKM, per germline. The CDR3 sequence is CASSPYIANVLTF. CDR3 coding DNA: TGTGCCAGCAGTCCATATATAGCCAACGTCCTGACTTTC.

The rearrangement joins TRBV7-7 to TRBJ1-6; no definite D call. Trimming took off 1 base at V and 6 bases at J, with 4 bases between the two ends. Germline V CDR1 and CDR2: SSHAT, FNYEAQ (reference sequence). The CDR3 has 13 amino acids. DNA of the CDR3: TGTGCCAGCAGCTTAGAACCTAATTCACCCCTCCACTTT. Amino acid sequence: CASSLEPNSPLHF.

This chain connects TRBV5-1 to TRBJ2-7; TRBD2 aligns across 11 bases. This CDR3 spans 16 amino acids. The trim removed 2 bases at V and 5 bases at J, leaving 9 bases unmatched. CDR1 SGHRS and CDR2 YFSETQ come from the germline V gene. The CDR3 nucleotides are TGCGCCAGCAGCTTAAGCACTAGCGGGAGTACCGACGAGCAGTACTTC. It encodes CASSLSTSGSTDEQYF.

This rearrangement joins TRBV6-5 to TRBJ2-1, with 9 bases lining up with TRBD1. The length of the CDR3 is 14 residues. The junction had 10 bases not matched to a gene; V was cut back by 6 bases and J by 10 bases. CDR1 and CDR2 (germline): MNHEY, SVGAGI. The CDR3 is CASSPGQGLREQFF. CDR3 nucleotides: TGTGCCAGCAGCCCGGGACAGGGTCTTCGGGAGCAGTTCTTC.